One and the same sample provided the 25 T cell receptor beta chains below, sequenced in a study of PD-L1 blockade in urothelial cancer (dated by TCRdb to about 2017). The sample's time point label is to be understood as: peripheral blood 6 weeks after treatment start. Library generation was performed with the immunoSEQ multiplex PCR assay. TCRdb re-hosts the immuneACCESS table, in-frame sequences only. Its copies lack some clones; in the studies checked, an unresolved V gene accounts for under half of them, and the cause for the rest is not known. Recorded for this sample are roughly 100,000 clones; around four fifths of them occurred a single time. The leading ten clones occupy around 7.7% of the sample. Material: PBMCs, obtained around atezolizumab (anti-PD-L1) treatment. The receptor source for this set is a man aged 65 to 79 with urothelial cancer.

This clone has a single count. This chain joins TRBV5-1 and TRBJ2-6; no firm D call. The CDR3 length is 16 residues. The germline CDR1 and CDR2 sequences are SGHRS and YFSETQ. V was shortened by 2 bases and J by 0 bases, with 9 bases between the two germline ends. Here the CDR3 reads CASSLYESSGANVLTF. The CDR3 DNA reads as TGCGCCAGCAGCTTATATGAGAGCTCTGGGGCCAACGTCCTGACTTTC.

V gene TRBV5-1 combines with J gene TRBJ2-5, with TRBD1 matching 7 bases. The junction had 5 bases not matched to a gene; V was cut back by 4 bases and J by 5 bases. The germline V gene encodes CDR1 SGHRS and CDR2 YFSETQ. The CDR3 covers 13 residues. The CDR3 DNA reads TGCGCCAGCAGCGACAGGGTTGTCGAGACCCAGTACTTC. The encoded protein is CASSDRVVETQYF.

The V and J genes are TRBV7-9 and TRBJ2-1; TRBD2 matches 12 bases. The CDR3 covers 15 residues. Germline assignment: CDR1 SEHNR and CDR2 FQNEAQ (reference sequence). The V and J ends lost 5 bases and 14 bases, in that order; junction bases with no gene match: 13. The CDR3 region is CASSPKGLAGPAEFF. CDR3 sequence (DNA): TGTGCCAGCAGCCCAAAAGGACTAGCGGGACCCGCGGAGTTCTTC.

The chain recombines TRBV7-2 with TRBJ2-2; TRBD1 agrees at 7 bases. The germline gives CDR1 SGHTA, CDR2 FQGNSA. The J segment lost 1 base and the V segment lost 4 bases, leaving 9 bases of the junction unmatched. The CDR3 has 17 amino acids. The DNA of the CDR3 is TGTGCCAGCAGCTCCCAAGCCGGGACAGAGAACACCGGGGAGCTGTTTTTT. This gives the protein CASSSQAGTENTGELFF.

This rearrangement joins TRBV7-9 to TRBJ1-2; 10 nucleotides match TRBD1. The CDR3 extends over 15 amino acids. Trimming removed 5 bases from V and 8 bases from J; junction bases left unmatched: 11. CDR1 is SEHNR, CDR2 FQNEAQ, per germline (reference sequence). CDR3 in amino acids: CASSPGTGEARGYTF. DNA of the CDR3: TGTGCCAGCAGCCCCGGGACAGGGGAGGCTAGGGGCTACACCTTC.

This chain uses TRBV9 with TRBJ2-1, with TRBD1 matching 7 bases. This CDR3 has 14 residues. The germline CDR1 and CDR2 sequences are SGDLS and YYNGEE. Unmatched junction bases numbered 1, after V lost 2 bases and J lost 2 bases. The CDR3 DNA reads TGTGCCAGCAGCGTCCAGGGGGCCTACAATGAGCAGTTCTTC. Protein sequence: CASSVQGAYNEQFF.

The CDR3 region is CASSFGGYNEQFF. The CDR3 DNA follows: TGTGCCAGCAGCTTCGGCGGATACAATGAGCAGTTCTTC. The chain has TRBV7-3 and TRBJ2-1; D unclear. The CDR3 totals 13 residues. Trimming shortened V by 3 bases and J by 4 bases, and 7 bases separated the two germline ends. Germline values: CDR1 SGHTA, CDR2 FQGTGA.

This clone was seen a few times. CDR3 in amino acids: CARSLIGTGGWYGYTF. The CDR3 nucleotides read TGTGCCAGAAGCTTGATAGGGACAGGGGGTTGGTATGGCTACACCTTC. This rearrangement joins TRBV5-3 to TRBJ1-2, with 11 bases matching TRBD1. TRBV5-3 carries the ORF label, with uncertain function. This CDR3 contains 16 residues. V lost 1 base and J lost 5; bases outside the gene matches: 7.

V and J are TRBV19 and TRBJ1-1; D is unresolved. Germline V gives CDR1 LNHDA, CDR2 SQIVND (reference sequence). The CDR3 sequence is 13 residues long. V was trimmed by 3 bases and J by 1 base, leaving 6 bases between them. The CDR3 DNA reads as TGTGCCAGTAGTATGCAGGAGAACACTGAAGCTTTCTTT. This sequence encodes CASSMQENTEAFF.

The chain carries TRBV10-3 and TRBJ2-5, with D possibly TRBD1 on 7 matching bases. CDR1 is ENHRY, CDR2 SYGVKD, per germline. V gave up 11 bases and J gave up 2 bases, with 18 bases separating them. This CDR3 has 14 amino acids. CDR3 DNA sequence: TGTGCCGCCCAAGGGGGGACAGAACAAGAGACCCAGTACTTC. This translates into CAAQGGTEQETQYF.

The J gene is TRBJ1-2, the V gene TRBV2; 7 bases line up with TRBD1. Germline V gene sequence: CDR1 SNHLY, CDR2 FYNNEI. The CDR3 loop spans 15 amino acids. J was trimmed by 0 bases and V by 4 bases; bases with no gene match: 5. The CDR3 DNA is TGTGCCAGCAGTGCGGGGCAGGGGGCTAACTATGGCTACACCTTC. Translation gives CASSAGQGANYGYTF.

The chain has TRBV5-1 and TRBJ2-5; no clear D. Germline V CDR1 and CDR2: SGHRS, YFSETQ. This CDR3 is built from 13 residues. V gave up 2 bases and J gave up 1 base, with 6 bases separating them. The DNA for the CDR3 is TGCGCCAGCAGCTTTCACGGCCAAGAGACCCAGTACTTC. As protein: CASSFHGQETQYF.

J is TRBJ2-5 and V is TRBV5-6; D perhaps matches TRBD1 (7 bases). The CDR3 has 14 amino acids. V was clipped by 4 bases and J by 1 base, with 11 bases between them. Germline CDR1 reads SGHDT; CDR2 reads YYEEEE. CDR3 coding DNA: TGTGCCAGCAGCCGCGGGACAGCCCAAGAGACCCAGTACTTC. Encoded protein: CASSRGTAQETQYF.

The chain has TRBV19 and TRBJ1-2, with 8 positions matching TRBD1. The CDR3 contains 14 residues. Per germline, CDR1 LNHDA and CDR2 SQIVND (reference sequence). Trimming removed 5 bases from V and 7 bases from J; junction bases left unmatched: 9. This CDR3 reads CASSPRTGWFGYTF. CDR3 sequence (DNA): TGTGCCAGTAGTCCCCGGACAGGGTGGTTTGGCTACACCTTC.

This sequence joins TRBV19 and TRBJ2-2, with 7 bases that match TRBD1. CDR3 length equals 15 residues. From germline, CDR1 is LNHDA and CDR2 SQIVND (reference sequence). The junction had 7 bases not matched to a gene; V was cut back by 5 bases and J by 4 bases. This CDR3 reads CASSGGQSVTGELFF. For the CDR3, the DNA is TGTGCCAGTAGTGGGGGACAGTCGGTCACCGGGGAGCTGTTTTTT.

This clone was seen just once. The rearrangement uses TRBV6-1 and TRBJ2-5, with D possibly being TRBD1 (6 bases). The CDR3 is 12 amino acids. Per germline, CDR1 MNHNS and CDR2 SASEGT. CDR3: CVQRSTGETQYF. DNA for the CDR3: TGTGTCCAGCGGTCAACAGGGGAGACCCAGTACTTC.

The chain employs TRBV19 and TRBJ2-2; 11 bases are shared with TRBD2. Germline V gene sequence: CDR1 LNHDA, CDR2 SQIVND (reference sequence). Losses at the gene ends were 6 bases for V and 5 bases for J; bases not matched to a gene: 5. This CDR3 comprises 15 residues. The CDR3 DNA follows: TGTGCCAGTAGCCTACTAGCGGGAGCGACCGGGGAGCTGTTTTTT. Translated: CASSLLAGATGELFF.

The J gene is TRBJ2-3, the V gene TRBV10-1; no firm D call. V lost 10 bases to trimming and J lost 2 bases, with 13 bases between them. The CDR3 consists of 13 residues. Germline-derived CDR1 and CDR2 are WNHNN and SYGVQD (reference sequence). The CDR3 nucleotides read TGCGCCATCCGATCCAGGAACACAGATACGCAGTATTTT. Translated, it gives CAIRSRNTDTQYF.

This clone was seen a single time. The J gene is TRBJ2-6, the V gene TRBV15; D gene ambiguous. CDR3 length equals 16 residues. The V end lost 5 bases, the J end lost 1 base, and 12 bases lay between the germline ends. The germline gives CDR1 LNHNV, CDR2 YYDKDF (reference sequence). The CDR3 DNA follows: TGTGCCACCAGCGATCCCCAGGTTTCTGGGGCCAACGTCCTGACTTTC. This gives the protein CATSDPQVSGANVLTF. Filled out from reference TRBV15 and TRBJ2-6, the complete variable domain reads DAMVIQNPRYQVTQFGKPVTLSCSQTLNHNVMYWYQQKSSQAPKLLFHYYDKDFNNEADTPDNFQSRRPNTSFCFLDIRSPGLGDTAMYLCATSDPQVSGANVLTFGAGSRLTVL.

The rearrangement uses TRBV5-1 and TRBJ2-2; possibly TRBD1 for D (6 bases). The V gene lost 0 bases and the J gene lost 5 bases, with 11 bases spanning the gap. The CDR3 loop spans 15 amino acids. In germline, CDR1 is SGHRS, CDR2 YFSETQ. The DNA for the CDR3 is TGCGCCAGCAGCTTGGCGGGACATGAAACCGGGGAGCTGTTTTTT. Translating gives CASSLAGHETGELFF.

The chain employs TRBV19 and TRBJ1-5, with TRBD1 identical over 7 bases. Trimming cost V 3 bases and J 0 bases; bases outside gene matches: 11. The CDR3 runs to 18 residues. Per the germline V gene, CDR1 is LNHDA and CDR2 is SQIVND (reference sequence). CDR3 bases: TGTGCCAGTAGTATCTCCGGGACAGTCACTTATAGCAATCAGCCCCAGCATTTT. Translation gives CASSISGTVTYSNQPQHF.

This sequence joins TRBV6-6 and TRBJ2-5; no clear D gene. There are 13 residues in the CDR3. V was pared by 6 bases and J by 1 base, with 9 bases between. The germline V gene encodes CDR1 MNHNY and CDR2 SVGAGI (reference sequence). CDR3 nucleotide sequence: TGTGCCAGCAGCCCCGGTTTCCAAGAGACCCAGTACTTC. This translates into CASSPGFQETQYF.

This clone was found a few times. The chain carries TRBV27 and TRBJ1-1, with 7 nucleotides matching TRBD1. The CDR3 extends over 12 amino acids. With V trimmed by 6 bases and J by 9 bases, 7 bases remained unmatched. Germline V gene sequence: CDR1 MNHEY, CDR2 SMNVEV (reference sequence). The DNA of the CDR3 is TGTGCCAGCAGCCCCCGACAGGGTAAAGCTTTCTTT. Translated, it gives CASSPRQGKAFF.

This clone was counted a few times. The chain is built from TRBV15 and TRBJ1-5; a possible D gene is TRBD1 (6 bases). Per the germline V gene, CDR1 is LNHNV and CDR2 is YYDKDF (reference sequence). V dropped 5 bases and J dropped 1 base, with 15 bases sitting between them. The CDR3 runs to 16 residues. DNA for the CDR3: TGTGCCACCAGCCCTAAAGGGGGGGGAAGCAATCAGCCCCAGCATTTT. Translated: CATSPKGGGSNQPQHF.

The chain employs TRBV5-1 and TRBJ1-1, with D unclear. There are 13 residues in the CDR3. Trimming took off 4 bases at V and 5 bases at J, with 12 bases between the two ends. Germline CDR1 SGHRS, CDR2 YFSETQ. The chain's CDR3 is CASSTDLGTEAFF. CDR3 nucleotide sequence: TGCGCCAGCAGCACGGACTTGGGGACTGAAGCTTTCTTT.